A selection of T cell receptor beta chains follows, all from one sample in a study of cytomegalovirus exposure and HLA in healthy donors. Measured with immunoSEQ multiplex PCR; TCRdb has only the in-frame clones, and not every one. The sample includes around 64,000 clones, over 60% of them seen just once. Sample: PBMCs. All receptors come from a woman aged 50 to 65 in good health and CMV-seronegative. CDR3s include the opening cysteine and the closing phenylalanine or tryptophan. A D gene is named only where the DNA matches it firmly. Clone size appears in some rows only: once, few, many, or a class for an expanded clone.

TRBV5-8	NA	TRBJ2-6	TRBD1	CASSLETGTGANVLTF	TGTGCCAGCAGCTTGGAGACAGGGACCGGGGCCAACGTCCTGACTTTC
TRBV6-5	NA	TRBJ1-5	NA	CASRGGGVGNQPQHF	TGTGCCAGCCGCGGGGGAGGGGTTGGCAATCAGCCCCAGCATTTT
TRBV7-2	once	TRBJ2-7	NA	CASSPKVSWRDEQYF	TGTGCCAGCAGCCCTAAAGTGTCTTGGCGGGATGAGCAGTACTTC
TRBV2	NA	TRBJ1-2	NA	CASRDTTYDTF	TGTGCCAGCAGGGACACTACCTACGACACCTTC
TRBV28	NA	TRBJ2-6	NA	CASSWSRDSSGANVLTF	TGTGCCAGCAGTTGGTCAAGGGACTCCTCTGGGGCCAACGTCCTGACTTTC
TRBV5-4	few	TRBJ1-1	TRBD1	CASSLEGASNTEAFF	TGTGCCAGCAGCTTGGAGGGGGCTTCGAACACTGAAGCTTTCTTT
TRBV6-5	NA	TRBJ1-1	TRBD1	CASIRTGGTEAFF	TGTGCCAGCATTAGGACAGGGGGCACTGAAGCTTTCTTT
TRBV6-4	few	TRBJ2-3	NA	CASSDGGSTDTQYF	TGTGCCAGCAGTGACGGCGGGAGCACAGATACGCAGTATTTT
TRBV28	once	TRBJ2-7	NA	CASSFQGRSYEQYF	TGTGCCAGCAGTTTCCAGGGGCGCTCCTACGAGCAGTACTTC
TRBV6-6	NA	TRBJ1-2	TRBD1	CASSYSRQGIDGYTF	TGTGCCAGCAGTTACTCGCGACAGGGGATCGATGGCTACACCTTC